This TCR beta chain was identified during a study of early T cells in non-severe SARS-CoV-2 infection. Study background: From unsorted whole blood, bulk RNA was sequenced, and the chains remained unpaired.

Individual cDNA molecules received unique molecular identifiers during library preparation. TCRdb recomputed calls from the 5' RACE reads with MiXCR, one row per CDR3 protein. The table shows roughly 66,000 distinct CDR3 sequences, with roughly 9% occurring only once. General study results and limits: Missing private and CD4 specificities, VDJdb matching favored anti-spike CD8 responses.

With respect to this clonotype: The antigen remains undetermined.

The receptor was isolated from an adult who was a healthcare worker with PCR-confirmed SARS-CoV-2 infection or an uninfected control (not recorded which). Sequenced sample: whole blood.

CDR3 residues: CASSTRHGDTGELFF. The CDR3 nucleotides are TGTGCCAGCAGCACTCGACACGGAGACACCGGGGAGCTGTTTTTT. This chain connects TRBV14 to TRBJ2-2; no clear D. V was pared by 5 bases and J by 3 bases, with 13 bases between. The CDR3 runs 15 residues. CDR1 is SGHDN, CDR2 FVKESK, per germline.